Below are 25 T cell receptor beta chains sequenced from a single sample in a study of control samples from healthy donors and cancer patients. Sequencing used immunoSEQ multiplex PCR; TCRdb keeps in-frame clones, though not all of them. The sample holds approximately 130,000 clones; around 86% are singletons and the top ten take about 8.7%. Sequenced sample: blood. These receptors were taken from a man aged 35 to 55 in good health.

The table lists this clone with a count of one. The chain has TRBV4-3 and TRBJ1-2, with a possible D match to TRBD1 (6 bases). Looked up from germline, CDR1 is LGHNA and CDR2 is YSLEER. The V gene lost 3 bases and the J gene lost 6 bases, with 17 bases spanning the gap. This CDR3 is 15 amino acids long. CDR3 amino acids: CASSQTDRKGDGYTF. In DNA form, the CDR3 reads TGCGCCAGCAGCCAGACCGACAGGAAGGGCGATGGCTACACCTTC.

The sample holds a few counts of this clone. The CDR3 nucleotides are TGTGCCAGTAGTATAGAGGAAGGGGGCGCTAATGAGCAGTTCTTC. Protein sequence: CASSIEEGGANEQFF. The chain is built from TRBV19 and TRBJ2-1; 7 bases are a match to TRBD1. The CDR3 is 15 residues long. V lost 0 bases and J lost 7; bases outside the gene matches: 6. From germline, CDR1 is LNHDA and CDR2 SQIVND (reference sequence).

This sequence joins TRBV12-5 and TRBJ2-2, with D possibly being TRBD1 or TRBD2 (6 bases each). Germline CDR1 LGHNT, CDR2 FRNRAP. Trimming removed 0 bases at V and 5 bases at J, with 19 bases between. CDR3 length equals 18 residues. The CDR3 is CASGLVRDGGLTTGELFF. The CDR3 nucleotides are TGTGCTAGTGGTTTGGTACGAGATGGGGGGCTGACGACCGGGGAGCTGTTTTTT.

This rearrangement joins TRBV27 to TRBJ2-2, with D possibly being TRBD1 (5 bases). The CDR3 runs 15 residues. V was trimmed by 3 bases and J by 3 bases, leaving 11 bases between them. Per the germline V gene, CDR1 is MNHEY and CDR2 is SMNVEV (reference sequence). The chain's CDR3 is CASSFAGSDTGELFF. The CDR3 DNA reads TGTGCCAGCAGTTTTGCAGGGTCTGACACCGGGGAGCTGTTTTTT.

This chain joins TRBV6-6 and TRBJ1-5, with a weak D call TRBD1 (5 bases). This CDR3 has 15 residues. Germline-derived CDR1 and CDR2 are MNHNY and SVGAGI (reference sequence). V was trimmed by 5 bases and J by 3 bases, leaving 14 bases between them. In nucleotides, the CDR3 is TGTGCCAGCAGTCCTCGACAGAATTACAATCAGCCCCAGCATTTT. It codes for CASSPRQNYNQPQHF.

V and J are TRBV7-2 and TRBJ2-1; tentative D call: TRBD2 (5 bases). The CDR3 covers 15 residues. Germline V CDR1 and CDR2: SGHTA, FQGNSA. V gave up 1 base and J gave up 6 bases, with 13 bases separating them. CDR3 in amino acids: CASSLGAVRGNEQFF. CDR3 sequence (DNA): TGTGCCAGCAGCTTAGGGGCAGTACGGGGCAATGAGCAGTTCTTC. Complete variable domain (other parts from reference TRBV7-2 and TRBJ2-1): GAGVSQSPSNKVTEKGKDVELRCDPISGHTALYWYRQSLGQGLEFLIYFQGNSAPDKSGLPSDRFSAERTGGSVSTLTIQRTQQEDSAVYLCASSLGAVRGNEQFFGPGTRLTVL.

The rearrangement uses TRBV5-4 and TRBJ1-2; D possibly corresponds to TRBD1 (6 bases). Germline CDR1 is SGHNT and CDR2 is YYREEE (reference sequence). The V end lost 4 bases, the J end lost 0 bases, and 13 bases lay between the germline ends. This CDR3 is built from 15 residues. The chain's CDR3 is CASSLQGLANYGYTF. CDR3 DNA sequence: TGTGCCAGCAGCCTACAGGGTTTAGCTAACTATGGCTACACCTTC.

The DNA of the CDR3 is TGTGCCAGTAGTACCTTCACAGATACGCAGTATTTT. Translation gives CASSTFTDTQYF. The chain is built from TRBV19 and TRBJ2-3; D unclear. Looked up from germline, CDR1 is LNHDA and CDR2 is SQIVND (reference sequence). With 4 bases removed from V and 2 bases from J, the gap between germline ends came to 4 bases. The CDR3 covers 12 residues. Full variable domain (missing parts from reference TRBV19 and TRBJ2-3): DGGITQSPKYLFRKEGQNVTLSCEQNLNHDAMYWYRQDPGQGLRLIYYSQIVNDFQKGDIAEGYSVSREKKESFPLTVTSAQKNPTAFYLCASSTFTDTQYFGPGTRLTVL.

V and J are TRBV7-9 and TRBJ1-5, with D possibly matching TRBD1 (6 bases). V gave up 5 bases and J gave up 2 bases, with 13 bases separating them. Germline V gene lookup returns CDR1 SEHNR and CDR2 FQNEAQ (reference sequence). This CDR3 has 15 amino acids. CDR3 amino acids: CASSPSGAGNQPQHF. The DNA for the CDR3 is TGTGCCAGCAGCCCCTCGGGGGCGGGCAATCAGCCCCAGCATTTT. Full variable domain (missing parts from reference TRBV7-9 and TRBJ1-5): DTGVSQNPRHKITKRGQNVTFRCDPISEHNRLYWYRQTLGQGPEFLTYFQNEAQLEKSRLLSDRFSAERPKGSFSTLEIQRTEQGDSAMYLCASSPSGAGNQPQHFGDGTRLSIL.

This chain's CDR3 is CASSWSSGGTGSYEQYF. CDR3 bases: TGCGCCAGCAGCTGGTCCAGCGGGGGGACAGGCTCCTACGAGCAGTACTTC. The chain recombines TRBV5-1 with TRBJ2-7; D might be TRBD2 (9 bases). Trimming removed 3 bases from V and 0 bases from J, with 19 bases in between. The CDR3 is 17 residues long. Germline V gene data show CDR1 as SGHRS and CDR2 as YFSETQ.

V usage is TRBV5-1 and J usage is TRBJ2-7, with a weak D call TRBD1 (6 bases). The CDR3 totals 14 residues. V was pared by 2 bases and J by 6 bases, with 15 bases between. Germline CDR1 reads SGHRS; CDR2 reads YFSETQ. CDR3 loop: CASSLNLGGTEQYF. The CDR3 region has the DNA TGCGCCAGCAGCTTAAATCTAGGGGGAACCGAGCAGTACTTC.

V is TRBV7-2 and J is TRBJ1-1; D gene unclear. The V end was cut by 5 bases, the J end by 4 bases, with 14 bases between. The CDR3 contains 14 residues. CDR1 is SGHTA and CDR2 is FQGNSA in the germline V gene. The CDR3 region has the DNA TGTGCCAGCAGCCCCAGGCATGTAGCCACTGAAGCTTTCTTT. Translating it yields CASSPRHVATEAFF.

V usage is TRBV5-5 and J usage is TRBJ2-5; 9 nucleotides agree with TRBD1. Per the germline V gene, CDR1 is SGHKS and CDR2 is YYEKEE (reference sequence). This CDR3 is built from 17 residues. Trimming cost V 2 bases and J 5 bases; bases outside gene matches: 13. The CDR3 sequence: CASSLQGARRVEETQYF. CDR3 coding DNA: TGTGCCAGCAGCTTACAGGGGGCGCGTCGAGTTGAGGAGACCCAGTACTTC.

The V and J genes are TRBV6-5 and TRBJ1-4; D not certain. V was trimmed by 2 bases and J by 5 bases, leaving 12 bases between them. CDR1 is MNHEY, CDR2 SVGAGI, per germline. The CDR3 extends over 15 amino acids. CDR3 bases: TGTGCCAGCAGTTACAGGAGGGCCCGAAATGAAAAACTGTTTTTT. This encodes CASSYRRARNEKLFF.

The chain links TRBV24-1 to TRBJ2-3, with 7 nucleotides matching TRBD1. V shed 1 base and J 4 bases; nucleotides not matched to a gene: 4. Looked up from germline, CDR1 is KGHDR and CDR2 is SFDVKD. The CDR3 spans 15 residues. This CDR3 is CATSDLVGGPDTQYF. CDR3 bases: TGTGCCACCAGTGATTTAGTAGGGGGCCCAGATACGCAGTATTTT.

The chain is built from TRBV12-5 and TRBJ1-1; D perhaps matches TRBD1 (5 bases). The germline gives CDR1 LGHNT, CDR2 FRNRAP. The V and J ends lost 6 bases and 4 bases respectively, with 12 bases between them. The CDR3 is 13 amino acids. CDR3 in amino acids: CASGYRGGTEAFF. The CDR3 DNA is TGTGCTAGTGGCTACCGGGGGGGCACTGAAGCTTTCTTT.

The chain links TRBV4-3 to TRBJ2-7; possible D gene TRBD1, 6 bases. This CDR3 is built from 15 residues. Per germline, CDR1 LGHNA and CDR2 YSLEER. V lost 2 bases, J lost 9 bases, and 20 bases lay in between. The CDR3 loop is CASSQSQGLAWAQYF. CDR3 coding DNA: TGCGCCAGCAGCCAAAGCCAGGGGTTGGCGTGGGCGCAGTACTTC.

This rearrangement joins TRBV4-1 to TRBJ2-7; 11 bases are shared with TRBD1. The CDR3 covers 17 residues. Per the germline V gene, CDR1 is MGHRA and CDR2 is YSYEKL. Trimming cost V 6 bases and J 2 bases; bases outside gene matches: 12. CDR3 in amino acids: CASSRTLPGQGAYEQYF. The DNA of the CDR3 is TGCGCCAGCAGTCGAACATTACCGGGACAGGGGGCCTACGAGCAGTACTTC.

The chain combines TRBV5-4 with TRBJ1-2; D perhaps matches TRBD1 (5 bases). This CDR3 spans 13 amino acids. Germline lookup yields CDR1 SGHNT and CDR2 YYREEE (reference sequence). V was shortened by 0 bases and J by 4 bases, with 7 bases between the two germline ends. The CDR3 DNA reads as TGTGCCAGCAGCTTGGGTGGGGGCTATGGCTACACCTTC. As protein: CASSLGGGYGYTF.

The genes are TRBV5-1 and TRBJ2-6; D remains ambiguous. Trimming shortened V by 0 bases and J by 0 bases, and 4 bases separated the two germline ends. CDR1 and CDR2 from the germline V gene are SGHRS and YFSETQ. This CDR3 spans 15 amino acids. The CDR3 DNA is TGCGCCAGCAGCTTGGCCCCCTCTGGGGCCAACGTCCTGACTTTC. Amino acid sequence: CASSLAPSGANVLTF. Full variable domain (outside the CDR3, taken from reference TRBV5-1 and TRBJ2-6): KAGVTQTPRYLIKTRGQQVTLSCSPISGHRSVSWYQQTPGQGLQFLFEYFSETQRNKGNFPGRFSGRQFSNSRSEMNVSTLELGDSALYLCASSLAPSGANVLTFGAGSRLTVL.

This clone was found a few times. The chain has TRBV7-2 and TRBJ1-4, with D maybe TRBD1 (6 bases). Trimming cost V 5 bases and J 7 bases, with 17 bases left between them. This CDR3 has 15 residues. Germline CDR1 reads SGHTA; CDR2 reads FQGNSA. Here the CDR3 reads CASSAAQGHSEKLFF. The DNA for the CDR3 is TGTGCCAGCAGCGCGGCCCAGGGGCACAGTGAAAAACTGTTTTTT.

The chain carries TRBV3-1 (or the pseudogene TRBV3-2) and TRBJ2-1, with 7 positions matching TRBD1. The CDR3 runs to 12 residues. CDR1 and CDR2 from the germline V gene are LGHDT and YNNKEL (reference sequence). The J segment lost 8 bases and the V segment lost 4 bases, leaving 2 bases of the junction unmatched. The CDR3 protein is CASSRGGYEQFF. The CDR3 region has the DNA TGTGCCAGCAGCCGAGGGGGCTATGAGCAGTTCTTC.

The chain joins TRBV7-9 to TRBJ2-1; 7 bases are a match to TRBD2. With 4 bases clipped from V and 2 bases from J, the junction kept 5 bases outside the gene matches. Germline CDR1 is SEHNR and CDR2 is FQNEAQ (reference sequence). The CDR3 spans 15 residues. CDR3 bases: TGTGCCAGCAGCTCCGCTAGCGGCGCCTACAATGAGCAGTTCTTC. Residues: CASSSASGAYNEQFF. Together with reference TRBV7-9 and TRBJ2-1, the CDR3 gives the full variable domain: DTGVSQNPRHKITKRGQNVTFRCDPISEHNRLYWYRQTLGQGPEFLTYFQNEAQLEKSRLLSDRFSAERPKGSFSTLEIQRTEQGDSAMYLCASSSASGAYNEQFFGPGTRLTVL.

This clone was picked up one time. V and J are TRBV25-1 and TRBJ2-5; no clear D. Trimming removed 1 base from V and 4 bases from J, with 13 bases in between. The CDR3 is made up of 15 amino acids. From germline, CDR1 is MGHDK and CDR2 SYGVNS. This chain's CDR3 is CASSESGVIPETQYF. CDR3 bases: TGTGCCAGCAGTGAATCAGGTGTGATCCCAGAGACCCAGTACTTC.

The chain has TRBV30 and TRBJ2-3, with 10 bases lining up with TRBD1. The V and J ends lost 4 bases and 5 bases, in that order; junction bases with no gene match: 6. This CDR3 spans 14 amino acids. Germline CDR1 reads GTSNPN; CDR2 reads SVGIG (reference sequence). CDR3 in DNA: TGTGCCTGGAATCGACAGGGGGCCATAGATACGCAGTATTTT. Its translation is CAWNRQGAIDTQYF.